The 22 T cell receptor beta chains reported below all come from one sample, sequenced in a study of T-cell reconstitution after alpha-beta-depleted transplantation in children. The TCRbeta library was prepared with unique molecular identifiers. Via MiXCR, TCRdb re-called the PCR reads, giving one row per CDR3 protein. The sample yields some 400,000 distinct CDR3 sequences, 20% seen once. The specimen comprised PBMCs from the stem cell graft donor, sampled from the stem cell graft. Receptors originate from a human donor who donated a stem cell graft to a child with acute myeloid leukemia.

This chain links TRBV20-1 with TRBJ2-5; 7 bases line up with TRBD1. This CDR3 has 13 residues. The junction had 8 bases not matched to a gene; V was cut back by 4 bases and J by 6 bases. The germline gives CDR1 DFQATT, CDR2 SNEGSKA (reference sequence). The CDR3 DNA reads TGCAGTGCTATGAGACAGGGAGTAAAGACCCAGTACTTC. Translating gives CSAMRQGVKTQYF.

This clonotype appeared many times. The chain recombines TRBV27 with TRBJ2-7; no definite D call. CDR3 size: 14 residues. CDR1 and CDR2 (germline): MNHEY, SMNVEV (reference sequence). Between the trimmed V and J ends, which lost 5 bases and 3 bases, there was a span of 14 bases. For the CDR3, the DNA is TGTGCCAGCAGTCCCGACCCTTTGCTCTACGAGCAGTACTTC. Amino acids: CASSPDPLLYEQYF.

This chain uses TRBV29-1 with TRBJ2-3, with TRBD2 identical over 10 bases. Germline V gene lookup returns CDR1 SQVTM and CDR2 ANQGSEA. Germline trimming cut 7 bases from V and 3 bases from J; bases unmatched to any gene: 7. This CDR3 has 14 residues. The CDR3 coding sequence is TGCAGCGGGTTGACTAGCGGGCGAACAGATACGCAGTATTTT. Its protein is CSGLTSGRTDTQYF.

V and J are TRBV27 and TRBJ2-3, with 14 bases matching TRBD2. V lost 10 bases to trimming and J lost 1 base; unmatched junction nucleotides: 7. Per germline, CDR1 MNHEY and CDR2 SMNVEV (reference sequence). The CDR3 extends over 16 amino acids. The CDR3 DNA is TGTGCCACCGGGACTAGCGGGAGTTATGGCACAGATACGCAGTATTTT. Translating it yields CATGTSGSYGTDTQYF.

This clonotype was recorded many times. The V call is TRBV29-1, the J call TRBJ2-3, with 12 bases aligning to TRBD2. CDR3 length equals 16 residues. CDR1 and CDR2 from the germline V gene are SQVTM and ANQGSEA. V lost 0 bases and J lost 4; bases outside the gene matches: 5. CDR3 amino acids: CSVEDVTSGSADTQYF. In DNA, the CDR3 is TGCAGCGTTGAAGACGTGACTAGCGGGAGTGCAGATACGCAGTATTTT.

CDR3 in DNA: TGTGCCAGCAGTCCTCGCGACGGGGGTTTCCACGAGCAGTACTTC. This codes for CASSPRDGGFHEQYF. This chain joins TRBV12-3 or TRBV12-4 and TRBJ2-7; D might be TRBD2 (6 bases). This CDR3 comprises 15 residues. Trimming pared 5 bases from V and 5 bases from J, leaving 19 bases between.

The CDR3 reads CASSLSRLADPKYF. CDR3 coding DNA: TGCGCCAGCAGCTTGTCTCGACTAGCGGATCCCAAGTACTTC. The V gene is TRBV5-1, the J gene TRBJ2-7, with TRBD2 matching 9 bases. The junction had 10 bases not matched to a gene; V was cut back by 1 base and J by 11 bases. The length of the CDR3 is 14 residues. Germline V gene sequence: CDR1 SGHRS, CDR2 YFSETQ. Full variable domain (remainder filled in from reference TRBV5-1 and TRBJ2-7): KAGVTQTPRYLIKTRGQQVTLSCSPISGHRSVSWYQQTPGQGLQFLFEYFSETQRNKGNFPGRFSGRQFSNSRSEMNVSTLELGDSALYLCASSLSRLADPKYFGPGTRLTVT.

The chain couples TRBV7-2 to TRBJ2-1, with D perhaps given as TRBD1 or TRBD2 (5 bases each). CDR1 is SGHTA, CDR2 FQGNSA, per germline. V lost 0 bases, J lost 10 bases, and 10 bases lay in between. The CDR3 runs to 13 residues. The chain's CDR3 is CASSLATAAEQFF. For the CDR3, the DNA is TGTGCCAGCAGCTTAGCGACAGCGGCCGAGCAGTTCTTC.

In its sample, this clonotype was seen many times. The chain has TRBV20-1 and TRBJ2-3, with 11 bases lining up with TRBD2. This CDR3 comprises 15 residues. V shed 6 bases, J shed 1 base, and the junction held 6 bases outside the gene matches. Germline assignment: CDR1 DFQATT and CDR2 SNEGSKA (reference sequence). The CDR3 sequence is CSAPGTSGGTDTQYF. The CDR3 bases are TGCAGTGCGCCAGGGACTAGCGGAGGCACAGATACGCAGTATTTT.

This chain joins TRBV27 and TRBJ2-1, with D maybe TRBD2 (6 bases). The CDR3 sequence is 16 residues long. Germline V gene lookup returns CDR1 MNHEY and CDR2 SMNVEV (reference sequence). V lost 7 bases and J lost 3, with 19 bases in between. CDR3 coding DNA: TGTGCCAGCACCTCGGGGGAGCCCGAATACTACAATGAGCAGTTCTTC. This sequence encodes CASTSGEPEYYNEQFF.

The chain combines TRBV5-5 with TRBJ2-3; the match to TRBD2 covers 8 bases. Germline CDR1 is SGHKS and CDR2 is YYEKEE (reference sequence). Trimming took 0 bases from V and 2 from J; bases not matched to a gene: 2. The length of the CDR3 is 15 residues. CDR3 protein: CASSLALAVTDTQYF. The CDR3 DNA sequence: TGTGCCAGCAGCTTGGCACTAGCGGTCACAGATACGCAGTATTTT.

The V and J genes are TRBV4-3 and TRBJ2-1, with 7 positions matching TRBD1. CDR1 LGHNA and CDR2 YSLEER come from the germline V gene. The V segment lost 3 bases and the J segment 6 bases; nucleotides outside the gene matches: 2. This CDR3 has 13 amino acids. The DNA for the CDR3 is TGCGCCAGCAGCCAGGACAGGTCCAATGAGCAGTTCTTC. It encodes CASSQDRSNEQFF.

This clonotype was detected many times. V is TRBV20-1 and J is TRBJ2-1, with 10 bases lining up with TRBD2. V shed 3 bases and J 9 bases; nucleotides not matched to a gene: 5. The CDR3 length is 13 residues. The V gene's germline CDR1 is DFQATT and CDR2 SNEGSKA (reference sequence). The CDR3 sequence: CSARLAGVSEQFF. Written as DNA, the CDR3 is TGCAGTGCTAGGCTAGCGGGAGTTAGTGAGCAGTTCTTC.

The sample holds a few counts of this clonotype. This sequence joins TRBV2 and TRBJ1-4; possibly TRBD1 for D (5 bases). Trimming took off 7 bases at V and 4 bases at J, with 7 bases between the two ends. The CDR3 spans 12 residues. The germline V gene has CDR1 SNHLY and CDR2 FYNNEI. This chain's CDR3 is CASKDINEKLFF. CDR3 DNA sequence: TGTGCCAGCAAGGACATTAATGAAAAACTGTTTTTT.

The V gene is TRBV3-1, the J gene TRBJ2-5, with 7 bases identical to TRBD2. The CDR3 is made up of 13 amino acids. Trimming took 4 bases from V and 5 from J; bases not matched to a gene: 4. Germline loops: CDR1 LGHDT, CDR2 YNNKEL (reference sequence). In nucleotides, the CDR3 is TGTGCCAGCAGCCCCCAGGGAGGGGAGACCCAGTACTTC. Translating it yields CASSPQGGETQYF.

In its sample, this clonotype was seen a few times. V is TRBV27 and J is TRBJ2-1, with TRBD1 identical over 8 bases. The germline V gene encodes CDR1 MNHEY and CDR2 SMNVEV (reference sequence). CDR3 length: 15 residues. Trimming removed 3 bases from V and 5 bases from J; junction bases left unmatched: 6. CDR3 residues: CASSFTGGGHNEQFF. The CDR3 nucleotides are TGTGCCAGCAGTTTTACAGGGGGAGGCCACAATGAGCAGTTCTTC.

This clonotype showed up just a few times. The chain couples TRBV12-3 or TRBV12-4 to TRBJ1-2, with D hard to call. V gave up 3 bases and J gave up 2 bases, with 10 bases separating them. This CDR3 has 14 amino acids. Here the CDR3 reads CASSFSTVNYGYTF. CDR3 in DNA: TGTGCCAGCAGTTTCTCAACAGTAAACTATGGCTACACCTTC.

This chain links TRBV5-1 with TRBJ2-1; 11 bases fit TRBD2. The CDR3 is 15 amino acids. Germline V CDR1 and CDR2: SGHRS, YFSETQ. Trimming took 4 bases from V and 9 from J; bases not matched to a gene: 9. CDR3 sequence reads: CASSVTSGSMGEQFF. CDR3 nucleotide sequence: TGCGCCAGCAGCGTAACTAGCGGGAGTATGGGTGAGCAGTTCTTC.

This clonotype was recorded a few times. V usage is TRBV27 and J usage is TRBJ2-1, with D perhaps matching TRBD1 or TRBD2 (7 bases each). The CDR3 runs 14 residues. Germline assignment: CDR1 MNHEY and CDR2 SMNVEV (reference sequence). Trimming left V 7 bases short and J 3 bases short, with 13 bases between. CDR3 region: CASTPRGGYNEQFF. CDR3 sequence (DNA): TGTGCCAGCACGCCCAGGGGGGGCTACAATGAGCAGTTCTTC.

This clonotype was observed a few times. J is TRBJ2-1 and V is TRBV28; D not certain. The CDR3 is made up of 17 amino acids. V lost 1 base, J lost 2 bases, and 15 bases lay in between. Germline CDR1 is MDHEN and CDR2 is SYDVKM. The CDR3 sequence: CASSLYGSLGAYNEQFF. The CDR3 coding sequence is TGTGCCAGCAGTTTATACGGAAGCCTTGGGGCCTACAATGAGCAGTTCTTC.

This clonotype was detected a few times. The gene calls are TRBV5-1 and TRBJ2-3; 7 nucleotides align to TRBD1. The CDR3 length is 16 residues. Per the germline V gene, CDR1 is SGHRS and CDR2 is YFSETQ. J lost 3 bases, V lost 4 bases, and 11 bases had no gene match. CDR3 DNA: TGCGCCAGCAGCGTTACAGGGGATGGTGGGACAGATACGCAGTATTTT. Translating it yields CASSVTGDGGTDTQYF.

The V gene is TRBV28, the J gene TRBJ2-1; TRBD2 is a possible D gene (5 bases). This CDR3 region has 16 residues. V was trimmed by 7 bases and J by 0 bases, leaving 16 bases between them. Germline V gives CDR1 MDHEN, CDR2 SYDVKM. The DNA for the CDR3 is TGTGCCAGCATCGAGGGCGAATCGGGCTCCTACAATGAGCAGTTCTTC. Translation: CASIEGESGSYNEQFF.